This T cell receptor (beta chain) was identified in a study of beta chain features in type 1 diabetes. In its sample, this clone was seen a few times. Its antigen is undetermined. Reverse transcription of all isolated RNA meant that expressed TCRB transcripts were sequenced. Libraries were prepared by immunoSEQ multiplex PCR; TCRdb keeps only in-frame clonotypes and omits some of them. There are 200,000 to 250,000 clones in the sample; approximately 16% occur only once, and 0.085% lies in the top ten. The CDR3 has 16 amino acids. CDR1 and CDR2 (germline): SEHNR, FQNEAQ (reference sequence). The junction had 8 bases not matched to a gene; V was cut back by 5 bases and J by 3 bases. Sampling consisted of one heparinised blood draw per donor, averaging roughly 100 mL. Notes on the study in general: Type 1 diabetes patients had moderately but significantly shorter TCRB CDR3s in all four CD4+ subsets.

The chain is built from TRBV7-9 and TRBJ2-5, with 11 bases aligning to TRBD1. The receptor was isolated from a man in his thirties or forties with type 1 diabetes. The material sequenced was naive CD4+ T cells from blood. The CDR3 DNA follows: TGTGCCAGCAGCCTCCGTCCGGGACAGGGGGAAGAGACCCAGTACTTC. The encoded protein is CASSLRPGQGEETQYF.